A single T cell receptor beta chain is shown here with its context. Its specificity is unknown. The source of the sample is a study of a mutant IDH1 vaccine in newly diagnosed glioma. Regarding time point: week 47, end of study. A 20-mer mutant IDH1 peptide at 300 ug was injected subcutaneously with topical imiquimod. Sequencing was performed with immunoSEQ multiplex PCR; in TCRdb, only in-frame clones are kept and a portion is missing. Of almost 25,000 clones in the sample, around 80% were seen once. The CDR3 contains 14 residues. CDR1 and CDR2 (germline): SGHVS, FQNEAQ. V was shortened by 1 base and J by 6 bases, with 13 bases between the two germline ends.

The chain couples TRBV7-8 to TRBJ2-7; D gene ambiguous. The sequencing used PBMCs, collected from a glioma patient whose treatment included an IDH1 peptide vaccine. The sequence derives from a man aged 35 to 55 with glioma. Some clones in this sample may be carry-over from other donors' samples. The CDR3 is CASSLDPGYGEQYF. CDR3 in DNA: TGTGCCAGCAGCTTAGACCCAGGTTACGGCGAGCAGTACTTC.